This TCR beta chain was identified during a study of beta chain features in type 1 diabetes. Whole-study findings and limits: Whether HLA type affects TCRB rearrangement stayed undetermined in the present work. In all four CD4+ subsets, TCRB CDR3 length was significantly, moderately reduced in type 1 diabetes.

There are a few counts of this clone. Its cognate antigen is unknown. The entirety of the isolated RNA underwent reverse transcription, so expressed TCRB transcripts were sequenced. Sequenced by immunoSEQ multiplex PCR; TCRdb stores in-frame clones only, minus some. Of about 290,000 clones listed, about 8% were seen once; the top ten hold approximately 0.99%. Looked up from germline, CDR1 is PRHDT and CDR2 is FYEKMQ (reference sequence). Trimming cost V 0 bases and J 3 bases, with 7 bases left between them. The CDR3 totals 14 residues. The specimen was central memory CD4+ T cells from blood. The rearrangement uses TRBV13 and TRBJ2-3; D possibly uses TRBD1 or TRBD2 (5 bases each). The sequence was collected from a woman between 18 and 30 years old in good health. CDR3 sequence (DNA): TGTGCCAGCAGCTTAGGCGAGGGGACAGATACGCAGTATTTT. Amino acids: CASSLGEGTDTQYF.